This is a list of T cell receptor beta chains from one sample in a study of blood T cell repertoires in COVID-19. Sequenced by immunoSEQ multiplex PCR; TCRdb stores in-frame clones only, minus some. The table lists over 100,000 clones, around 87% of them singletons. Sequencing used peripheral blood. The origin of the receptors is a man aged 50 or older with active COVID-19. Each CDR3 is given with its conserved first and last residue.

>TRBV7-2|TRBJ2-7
CASSLARSSGPNFYEQYF
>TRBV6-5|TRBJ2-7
CASRAKGANEQYF
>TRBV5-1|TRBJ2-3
CASSLGQGDTQYF
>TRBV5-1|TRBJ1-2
CASSLAEALGNYGYTF
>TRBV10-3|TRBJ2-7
CAISEGTGSEQYF
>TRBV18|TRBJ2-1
CASSRIRQGSEQFF
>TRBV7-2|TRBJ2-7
CASSIGQGSYEQYF
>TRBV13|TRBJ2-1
CASSSIAKHEQFF
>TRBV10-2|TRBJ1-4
CASSEADPGWDEKLFF
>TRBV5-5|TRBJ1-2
CASNRDGQTNYGYTF
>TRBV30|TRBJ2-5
CACKQGVETQYF
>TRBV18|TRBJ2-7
CASSSTGGSTYEQYF
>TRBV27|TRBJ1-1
CASSLSGTGNTEAFF
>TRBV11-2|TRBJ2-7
CASSLDRGGYYEQYF
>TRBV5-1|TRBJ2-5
CASSLGLAGGRETQYF
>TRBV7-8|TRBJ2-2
CASSLLAGWTGELFF
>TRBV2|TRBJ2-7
CASSGPSSPEQYF
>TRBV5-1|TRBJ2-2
CASSWTGRAVATGELFF
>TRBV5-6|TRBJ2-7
CASSLVVTYEQYF
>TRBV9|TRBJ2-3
CASSVSGQVATDTQYF
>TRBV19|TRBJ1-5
CASSKTSNQPQHF
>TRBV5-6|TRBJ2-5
CASSLDRGILETQYF